This TCR beta chain was obtained from a study of blood T cell repertoires in COVID-19. Study context: Some COVID-19 samples were acute and others convalescent; all came from the United States, Italy and Spain. PBMCs, B-cell-depleted T cells, or T cells were the source of the cDNA or gDNA that made up the material.

In the source study's methods: Nucleated cell number was recorded as an estimate derived from reference gene primer amplification. This table comes from immunoSEQ multiplex PCR, and its TCRdb copy is limited to in-frame clones, with some not included. That table gives V, J and clone size, and the DNA gave D and trimming. The sample shows around 100,000 clones, 80% of them seen only once. Sample: peripheral blood. The origin of this receptor is a man in his sixties or seventies with active or convalescent COVID-19.

CDR3: CASSRTGFYEQYF. The CDR3, as DNA: TGTGCCAGCAGCCGGACAGGGTTTTACGAGCAGTACTTC. The V call is TRBV7-2, the J call TRBJ2-7; 8 nucleotides match TRBD1. V lost 5 bases to trimming and J lost 4 bases; unmatched junction nucleotides: 4. The CDR3 runs 13 residues. The V gene's germline CDR1 is SGHTA and CDR2 FQGNSA. The full variable domain, in which reference TRBV7-2 and TRBJ2-7 provide the parts outside the CDR3, is GAGVSQSPSNKVTEKGKDVELRCDPISGHTALYWYRQSLGQGLEFLIYFQGNSAPDKSGLPSDRFSAERTGGSVSTLTIQRTQQEDSAVYLCASSRTGFYEQYFGPGTRLTVT.